This TCR beta chain originates from a study of OX40 agonist ivuxolimab in advanced cancers. Study at large: Patients in dose escalation had liver, melanoma, kidney or head and neck cancers. Partial response was recorded in three patients: one hepatocellular carcinoma and two cutaneous melanoma cases.

TCRdb's copy holds only in-frame clones and misses some; the assay was immunoSEQ multiplex PCR. The table has under 80,000 clones, roughly 87% seen once. Germline V gene sequence: CDR1 MNHEY, CDR2 SVGAGI. V was pared by 0 bases and J by 6 bases, with 14 bases between. The CDR3 is 15 residues long. The source was CD4+ or CD8+ T cells sorted from blood, collected in a trial of the OX40 agonist ivuxolimab. The chain couples TRBV6-5 to TRBJ1-1; D is unclear. The receptor was isolated from an adult with an advanced solid tumor such as melanoma, head and neck, liver or kidney cancer. The CDR3 nucleotides are TGTGCCAGCAGTTACTCAGACGACGCCTGGGCTGAAGCTTTCTTT. Translating gives CASSYSDDAWAEAFF.